This TCR beta chain stems from a study of blood T cell repertoires in COVID-19. Study in general: Both acute and convalescent COVID-19 samples were obtained from the United States, Italy and Spain. PBMCs, B-cell-depleted T cells, or T cells provided the cDNA or gDNA that made up the material.

Original analysis: For nucleated cells, counts were estimated from reference gene primer amplification. Profiling relied on immunoSEQ multiplex PCR, and the TCRdb table lists in-frame clones only, not all of them. V and J calls and clone size are copied from that table; D and trimming were computed from the DNA. The top ten clones hold around 6.6% of a sample with approximately 270,000 clones, approximately 90% of them seen once. The germline gives CDR1 SGHTA, CDR2 FQGNSA. The CDR3 covers 13 residues. V lost 8 bases and J lost 12, with 17 bases in between. The TCR originated in a young woman with COVID-19, enrolled during active disease. Sequencing used peripheral blood. V and J are TRBV7-2 and TRBJ2-6, with a weak D call TRBD1 (5 bases). The CDR3 region is CASGDSLQVVLTF. In nucleotides, the CDR3 is TGTGCCAGCGGCGACAGTCTCCAGGTCGTCCTGACTTTC.